This is a list of T cell receptor beta chains from one sample in a study of blood T cell repertoires in COVID-19. Sequencing was performed with immunoSEQ multiplex PCR; in TCRdb, only in-frame clones are kept and a portion is missing. The data show a few hundred thousand clones, approximately 86% seen once. Sequences were obtained from PBMCs or T cells enriched from blood (not recorded which). These receptors all stem from a woman aged 30 to 39 who had been exposed to COVID-19. Both conserved end residues are part of each CDR3. The D gene is left open where the match is weak. Size values are once, few and many counts, or a class for expanded clones, and some rows have none.

j_call v_call cdr3_length d_call clone_size cdr3_aa cdr3_nt
TRBJ2-1 TRBV27 17 TRBD1 NA CASSLYRPDRVDNEQFF TGTGCCAGCAGTCTTTATAGGCCCGACAGGGTCGACAATGAGCAGTTCTTC
TRBJ1-2 TRBV12-3/TRBV12-4 12 NA NA CASTSTGVGYTF TGTGCCAGCACCTCCACGGGGGTTGGCTACACCTTC
TRBJ2-2 TRBV9 16 TRBD2 NA CASSDTSGGNTGELFF TGTGCCAGCAGTGATACTAGCGGGGGAAATACCGGGGAGCTGTTTTTT
TRBJ1-2 TRBV3-1/TRBV3-2 16 NA NA CASSQESTPGGDGYTF TGTGCCAGCAGCCAAGAATCGACGCCTGGGGGGGATGGCTACACCTTC
TRBJ1-5 TRBV5-4 14 NA NA CASSLPRRGQPQHF TGTGCCAGCAGCCTTCCTCGTCGCGGTCAGCCCCAGCATTTT
TRBJ2-1 TRBV7-2 16 TRBD2 NA CASSRPGLAGYNEQFF TGTGCCAGCAGCAGGCCGGGACTAGCGGGGTACAATGAGCAGTTCTTC
TRBJ1-2 TRBV30 13 TRBD1 NA CAWSVGQGNGYTF TGTGCCTGGAGTGTAGGACAGGGGAATGGCTACACCTTC
TRBJ2-1 TRBV7-9 15 TRBD1 NA CASSRDRNTYNEQFF TGTGCCAGCAGCCGGGACAGGAATACCTACAATGAGCAGTTCTTC
TRBJ2-2 TRBV6-5 15 NA few CASSMGQANTGELFF TGTGCCAGCAGTATGGGACAAGCGAACACCGGGGAGCTGTTTTTT
TRBJ2-1 TRBV11-3 15 TRBD1 NA CASSLVGQGAPEQFF TGTGCCAGCAGCTTAGTGGGACAGGGGGCTCCTGAGCAGTTCTTC
TRBJ2-5 TRBV7-2 14 TRBD2 once CASSHSSGQETQYF TGTGCCAGCAGCCACTCTAGCGGCCAAGAGACCCAGTACTTC
TRBJ1-3 TRBV7-8 14 NA NA CASSLQGPGNTIYF TGTGCCAGCAGCTTGCAGGGCCCTGGAAACACCATATATTTT
TRBJ1-5 TRBV21-1 22 NA NA CASSKVRPEVPTGVYSNQPQHF TGTGCCAGCAGCAAAGTTCGGCCTGAAGTCCCAACGGGAGTCTATAGCAATCAGCCCCAGCATTTT
TRBJ1-6 TRBV5-1 17 NA NA CASSREARRERNSPLHF TGCGCCAGCAGCCGCGAAGCCCGACGGGAGCGTAATTCACCCCTCCACTTT